Listed here are 29 T cell receptor beta chains from one sample, sequenced in a study of T cells after posttransplantation cyclophosphamide. Sequencing used immunoSEQ multiplex PCR; TCRdb keeps in-frame clones, though not all of them. The sample shows 40,000 or so clones, no singletons; the ten largest hold 5.9%. What was sequenced was PBMCs. These TCRs come from a young man in good health and a related stem cell transplant donor.

This clone came up many times. This chain joins TRBV19 and TRBJ1-1; 7 bases fit TRBD1. The CDR3 is 14 amino acids. J gave up 1 base and V 6 bases, and 5 bases lay outside the gene matches. Per the germline V gene, CDR1 is LNHDA and CDR2 is SQIVND (reference sequence). Written as DNA, the CDR3 is TGTGCCAGTAGGGGGGACAGAAGGAACACTGAAGCTTTCTTT. Translation gives CASRGDRRNTEAFF.

This clone was seen at least ten times. The V gene is TRBV7-9, the J gene TRBJ1-1; D gene uncertain. Trimming pared 0 bases from V and 1 base from J, leaving 6 bases between. Germline CDR1 and CDR2: SEHNR and FQNEAQ (reference sequence). There are 14 residues in the CDR3. The CDR3 reads CASSLAAGNTEAFF. The CDR3 bases are TGTGCCAGCAGCTTAGCGGCGGGGAACACTGAAGCTTTCTTT.

This clone was observed many times. V and J are TRBV10-3 and TRBJ2-3; the match to TRBD2 covers 12 bases. This CDR3 comprises 17 residues. Trimming cost V 0 bases and J 4 bases; bases outside gene matches: 5. Germline V lookup: CDR1 ENHRY, CDR2 SYGVKD. Here the CDR3 DNA reads TGTGCCATCAGTGAGTCGAGGCTAGCGGGGGGGGCAGATACGCAGTATTTT. Its translation is CAISESRLAGGADTQYF.

This clone was observed at least ten times. This rearrangement joins TRBV19 to TRBJ2-1, with 14 bases matching TRBD2. CDR1 and CDR2 from the germline V gene are LNHDA and SQIVND (reference sequence). There are 18 residues in the CDR3. Losses at the gene ends were 2 bases for V and 4 bases for J; bases not matched to a gene: 7. CDR3 bases: TGTGCCAGTAGTATAAGGGGACTAGCGGGGGCCCTATACAATGAGCAGTTCTTC. Protein: CASSIRGLAGALYNEQFF.

This clone was counted many times. V is TRBV19 and J is TRBJ1-5; D unresolved. CDR3 size: 14 residues. The V and J ends lost 5 bases and 0 bases respectively, with 8 bases between them. Germline CDR1 and CDR2: LNHDA and SQIVND (reference sequence). The CDR3 region is CASSAQYSNQPQHF. The CDR3 DNA reads as TGTGCCAGTAGTGCCCAGTATAGCAATCAGCCCCAGCATTTT.

This clone was seen only a few times. V and J are TRBV6-5 and TRBJ2-2; a possible D gene is TRBD2 (5 bases). This CDR3 is 15 amino acids long. Germline V gene lookup returns CDR1 MNHEY and CDR2 SVGAGI. With 4 bases removed from V and 3 bases from J, the gap between germline ends came to 12 bases. CDR3 region: CASSSNGEYTGELFF. CDR3 sequence (DNA): TGTGCCAGCAGTTCGAACGGGGAATACACCGGGGAGCTGTTTTTT.

This clone came up many times. This chain uses TRBV5-4 with TRBJ2-3; the D gene is possibly TRBD1 (6 bases). V was pared by 9 bases and J by 1 base, with 15 bases between. Looked up from germline, CDR1 is SGHNT and CDR2 is YYREEE (reference sequence). This CDR3 has 14 amino acids. The CDR3, as DNA: TGTGCCATCGGCAGACAGGATCGCACAGATACGCAGTATTTT. This encodes CAIGRQDRTDTQYF. The full variable domain, its missing parts supplied by reference TRBV5-4 and TRBJ2-3, is ETGVTQSPTHLIKTRGQQVTLRCSSQSGHNTVSWYQQALGQGPQFIFQYYREEENGRGNFPPRFSGLQFPNYSSELNVNALELDDSALYLCAIGRQDRTDTQYFGPGTRLTVL.

There are a few counts of this clone. This sequence joins TRBV7-2 and TRBJ1-1; D remains unclear. This CDR3 is built from 15 residues. Germline V CDR1 and CDR2: SGHTA, FQGNSA. V lost 4 bases to trimming and J lost 3 bases, with 15 bases between them. In nucleotides, the CDR3 is TGTGCCAGCAGCTCCGGAGCGCACGGGGACACTGAAGCTTTCTTT. Translated, it gives CASSSGAHGDTEAFF. Full variable domain (outside the CDR3, taken from reference TRBV7-2 and TRBJ1-1): GAGVSQSPSNKVTEKGKDVELRCDPISGHTALYWYRQSLGQGLEFLIYFQGNSAPDKSGLPSDRFSAERTGGSVSTLTIQRTQQEDSAVYLCASSSGAHGDTEAFFGQGTRLTVV.

The chain couples TRBV9 to TRBJ2-3; TRBD2 matches 7 bases. The germline V gene encodes CDR1 SGDLS and CDR2 YYNGEE. V lost 0 bases, J lost 0 bases, and 10 bases stayed unmatched. The CDR3 covers 18 residues. The CDR3 reads CASSVAGEGAASTDTQYF. For the CDR3, the DNA is TGTGCCAGCAGCGTAGCCGGGGAGGGCGCGGCTAGCACAGATACGCAGTATTTT. The full variable domain, rest sourced from reference TRBV9 and TRBJ2-3, is DSGVTQTPKHLITATGQRVTLRCSPRSGDLSVYWYQQSLDQGLQFLIQYYNGEERAKGNILERFSAQQFPDLHSELNLSSLELGDSALYFCASSVAGEGAASTDTQYFGPGTRLTVL.

This clone was found a few times. V gene TRBV5-4 combines with J gene TRBJ2-3; 8 bases line up with TRBD2. V gave up 2 bases and J gave up 1 base; unmatched junction bases: 3. The germline gives CDR1 SGHNT, CDR2 YYREEE (reference sequence). This CDR3 region has 15 residues. The CDR3 DNA reads TGTGCCAGCAGCTTCCCGCGGGGGGGCACAGATACGCAGTATTTT. Translation gives CASSFPRGGTDTQYF.

The V and J genes are TRBV9 and TRBJ2-2, with D perhaps TRBD1 (5 bases). This CDR3 has 16 amino acids. Looked up from germline, CDR1 is SGDLS and CDR2 is YYNGEE. Trimming cost V 0 bases and J 2 bases, with 11 bases left between them. The CDR3: CASSVARQGNTGELFF. CDR3 DNA: TGTGCCAGCAGCGTAGCTAGGCAGGGAAACACCGGGGAGCTGTTTTTT.

Ten or more counts support this clone. The chain joins TRBV28 to TRBJ1-5; TRBD1 might be the D (5 bases). V dropped 3 bases and J dropped 4 bases, with 16 bases sitting between them. Germline values: CDR1 MDHEN, CDR2 SYDVKM. This CDR3 region has 16 residues. The CDR3 sequence: CASSLRAGWGNQPQHF. The CDR3 DNA follows: TGTGCCAGCAGTTTGAGAGCAGGGTGGGGAAATCAGCCCCAGCATTTT.

This clone has at least ten counts. The rearrangement links TRBV12-3 or TRBV12-4 to TRBJ2-1, with 7 positions matching TRBD1. This CDR3 contains 17 residues. Trimming cost V 6 bases and J 2 bases; bases outside gene matches: 13. DNA for the CDR3: TGTGCCAGCAGCTTAACATTACAGACAGGGACCTACAATGAGCAGTTCTTC. This codes for CASSLTLQTGTYNEQFF.

This clone was detected many times. The CDR3, as DNA: TGTGCCAGCAGTTACTCGAGGGGGACCTACGAGCAGTACTTC. Translating it yields CASSYSRGTYEQYF. The chain combines TRBV6-2 or TRBV6-3 with TRBJ2-7; tentative D call: TRBD1 (6 bases). The germline V and J ends were trimmed by 0 bases and 2 bases, with 8 bases remaining between them. The germline V gene has CDR1 MNHEY and CDR2 SVGEGT. The CDR3 extends over 14 amino acids.

This clone was detected ten times or more. The genes are TRBV6-1 and TRBJ2-7, with D perhaps TRBD1 (6 bases). The CDR3 is 12 residues long. CDR1 MNHNS and CDR2 SASEGT come from the germline V gene. Trimming took 7 bases from V and 3 from J, leaving 10 bases between them. As DNA, the CDR3 is TGTGCCAGCAAAACAGGGTTCTACGAGCAGTACTTC. Its protein product is CASKTGFYEQYF.

This clone appeared many times. V is TRBV7-6 and J is TRBJ2-1; D tentatively fits TRBD1 or TRBD2 (6 bases each). The germline gives CDR1 SGHVS, CDR2 FNYEAQ. V lost 5 bases to trimming and J lost 3 bases, with 14 bases between them. The CDR3 has 15 residues. CDR3 region: CASSGGGARYNEQFF. CDR3 coding DNA: TGTGCCAGCAGCGGAGGGGGTGCCCGCTACAATGAGCAGTTCTTC.

This clone was seen repeatedly, ten times or more. V and J are TRBV27 and TRBJ1-1; 7 nucleotides match TRBD1. CDR3 size: 14 residues. The V gene's germline CDR1 is MNHEY and CDR2 SMNVEV (reference sequence). V was clipped by 4 bases and J by 5 bases; unmatched bases: 7. The CDR3 protein is CASSSRQGGTEAFF. The CDR3 nucleotides read TGTGCCAGCAGTTCCCGACAGGGAGGAACTGAAGCTTTCTTT.

This clone has at least ten counts. The gene calls are TRBV5-1 and TRBJ1-1, with D perhaps TRBD1 (6 bases). This CDR3 has 14 amino acids. CDR1 and CDR2 (germline): SGHRS, YFSETQ. V was pared by 5 bases and J by 5 bases, with 16 bases between. The CDR3 protein is CASSFITGTTEAFF. The CDR3 nucleotides read TGCGCCAGCAGTTTCATCACCGGGACAACTGAAGCTTTCTTT. Drawing the rest from reference TRBV5-1 and TRBJ1-1, the complete variable domain is KAGVTQTPRYLIKTRGQQVTLSCSPISGHRSVSWYQQTPGQGLQFLFEYFSETQRNKGNFPGRFSGRQFSNSRSEMNVSTLELGDSALYLCASSFITGTTEAFFGQGTRLTVV.

Many counts were recorded for this clone. The gene calls are TRBV6-5 and TRBJ2-7; 11 bases line up with TRBD2. The germline CDR1 and CDR2 sequences are MNHEY and SVGAGI. J gave up 2 bases and V 0 bases, and 0 bases lay outside the gene matches. There are 15 residues in the CDR3. This chain's CDR3 is CASSYSSGGAYEQYF. CDR3 bases: TGTGCCAGCAGTTACTCTAGCGGGGGGGCCTACGAGCAGTACTTC.

The sample holds many counts of this clone. The chain employs TRBV28 and TRBJ2-5, with 8 positions matching TRBD1. The CDR3 sequence is 13 residues long. The germline gives CDR1 MDHEN, CDR2 SYDVKM. After removal of 4 bases from V and 5 bases from J, the junction contained 3 bases not matched to a gene. CDR3 nucleotide sequence: TGTGCCAGCAGTTGGACAGGGAAGGAGACCCAGTACTTC. Translating it yields CASSWTGKETQYF.

This clone showed up many times. The chain combines TRBV4-2 with TRBJ1-1; D might be TRBD1 (5 bases). V lost 0 bases to trimming and J lost 1 base, with 12 bases between them. The CDR3 has 16 amino acids. CDR1 LGHNA and CDR2 YNFKEQ come from the germline V gene. The CDR3 DNA sequence: TGTGCCAGCAGCCAAGATTTGGGAGGGGAGAACACTGAAGCTTTCTTT. Translation: CASSQDLGGENTEAFF.

Many counts were recorded for this clone. The chain employs TRBV4-3 and TRBJ1-1, with D hard to call. This CDR3 region has 14 residues. Germline CDR1 reads LGHNA; CDR2 reads YSLEER. Trimming left V 3 bases short and J 4 bases short, with 12 bases between. The CDR3 nucleotides read TGCGCCAGCAGCCAGGAACCTAGAGGCACTGAAGCTTTCTTT. This encodes CASSQEPRGTEAFF.

The chain carries TRBV7-9 and TRBJ1-1; D perhaps matches TRBD1 (6 bases). The CDR3 has 13 amino acids. Germline V lookup: CDR1 SEHNR, CDR2 FQNEAQ (reference sequence). V lost 4 bases, J lost 11 bases, and 17 bases lay in between. CDR3 region: CASSSRSTGWAFF. In DNA form, the CDR3 reads TGTGCCAGCAGCTCCCGCTCAACAGGGTGGGCTTTCTTT.

This clone showed up many times. The chain uses TRBV5-1 and TRBJ2-1, with 8 nucleotides matching TRBD2. The V gene end was trimmed by 0 bases and the J gene end by 6 bases; junction bases not matched to a gene: 5. This CDR3 contains 15 residues. Looked up from germline, CDR1 is SGHRS and CDR2 is YFSETQ. The CDR3 loop is CASSLAGGGINEQFF. The CDR3 coding sequence is TGCGCCAGCAGCTTGGCTGGCGGGGGGATCAATGAGCAGTTCTTC. Drawing the rest from reference TRBV5-1 and TRBJ2-1, the complete variable domain is KAGVTQTPRYLIKTRGQQVTLSCSPISGHRSVSWYQQTPGQGLQFLFEYFSETQRNKGNFPGRFSGRQFSNSRSEMNVSTLELGDSALYLCASSLAGGGINEQFFGPGTRLTVL.

Ten or more counts support this clone. Here the CDR3 reads CASRRLAGVYNEQFF. The CDR3 DNA sequence: TGTGCCAGCAGGCGGCTAGCGGGGGTCTACAATGAGCAGTTCTTC. The rearrangement uses TRBV12-3 or TRBV12-4 and TRBJ2-1; 10 bases agree with TRBD2. The V gene end was trimmed by 6 bases and the J gene end by 3 bases; junction bases not matched to a gene: 5. The length of the CDR3 is 15 residues.

Many counts were recorded for this clone. The chain uses TRBV6-6 and TRBJ1-1; D possibly corresponds to TRBD1 (5 bases). The germline gives CDR1 MNHNY, CDR2 SVGAGI (reference sequence). V was pared by 2 bases and J by 5 bases, with 6 bases between. The CDR3 consists of 12 residues. The CDR3 DNA reads TGTGCCAGCAGTTACGGGGGGACTGAAGCTTTCTTT. It is translated as CASSYGGTEAFF.

This clone was observed at least ten times. The CDR3 loop is CASSVTGLDTGELFF. The CDR3 DNA reads TGTGCCAGCAGTGTTACAGGGTTGGACACCGGGGAGCTGTTTTTT. The V and J genes are TRBV2 and TRBJ2-2, with D perhaps TRBD1 (6 bases). Germline V gives CDR1 SNHLY, CDR2 FYNNEI. V was shortened by 4 bases and J by 3 bases, with 12 bases between the two germline ends. The CDR3 is made up of 15 amino acids.

This clone has ten or more counts. The chain combines TRBV5-4 with TRBJ1-6; no firm D call. V was shortened by 0 bases and J by 1 base, with 5 bases between the two germline ends. The CDR3 runs to 15 residues. Germline lookup yields CDR1 SGHNT and CDR2 YYREEE (reference sequence). The CDR3 sequence: CASSLGSSYNSPLHF. CDR3 in DNA: TGTGCCAGCAGCTTGGGTTCATCCTATAATTCACCCCTCCACTTT.

This clone was picked up many times. V gene TRBV24-1 combines with J gene TRBJ2-1, with TRBD2 matching over 8 bases. Germline-derived CDR1 and CDR2 are KGHDR and SFDVKD. V lost 7 bases, J lost 7 bases, and 8 bases stayed unmatched. The CDR3 length is 14 residues. The CDR3 spells CATSGGLAGNEQFF. The CDR3 DNA reads as TGTGCCACCAGCGGGGGTCTAGCGGGTAATGAGCAGTTCTTC.